The sequence of this T cell receptor (beta chain) was determined in a study of human T cells and chemical hapten exposure. Overall study context: From small differences in pooled library volume came most of the variation in per-sample TCR yields. Study-level findings and limits: Following DPC sensitization, TCRs present above 1 in 1000 frequency showed no change.

V lost 7 bases, J lost 0 bases, and 14 bases lay in between. This CDR3 has 14 residues. Germline V gene sequence: CDR1 SQVTM, CDR2 ANQGSEA. Described time point: patch test 2, 6 weeks after DPC sensitization. Treatment given: therapeutic diphenylcyclopropenone sensitization with weekly scalp DPC. Blood draws came before every patch-test application. This clonotype was observed many times. Its antigen is not identified. Per the original data handling: Between roughly 23,224 and 700,000 TCRs appeared in each sample, and the median stood at around 92,000. From the RACE reads, TCRdb called clonotypes with MiXCR, one entry per CDR3 protein. The V and J calls and clone size come from TCRdb's table, not from the authors' own analysis. The table records under 450,000 distinct CDR3 sequences, roughly 6% of them present only once.

This clonotype originated in a woman between 18 and 29 years old with alopecia areata. Some clones in this sample may be carry-over from other donors' samples. This specimen consisted of whole blood, obtained in connection with sensitization to the hapten diphenylcyclopropenone (DPC). This chain links TRBV29-1 with TRBJ2-3; D unclear. CDR3 sequence reads: CSAEAGPSTDTQYF. The CDR3 DNA reads as TGCAGCGCAGAAGCCGGCCCTAGCACAGATACGCAGTATTTT.